The present T cell receptor (beta chain) was sequenced within a study of T cells in Graves' hyperthyroidism and ophthalmopathy. The study's findings and limits: The model foresaw ophthalmopathy a median roughly 6 months prior to onset.

The CDR3 spans 16 residues. Trimming cost V 1 base and J 6 bases; bases outside gene matches: 7. CDR1 SGHTA and CDR2 FQGTGA come from the germline V gene. Researchers amplified the TCR beta CDR3 regions from RNA transcripts. HTBI primers were used for first-round RT-PCR of the TCR CDR3. One entry per CDR3 protein results from TCRdb running MiXCR on the multiplex PCR reads. The repertoire holds some 200,000 distinct CDR3 sequences, with 17% as singletons. Ten or more counts support this clonotype. What it binds is not known. The sample taken for sequencing was blood. The chain has TRBV7-3 and TRBJ2-1; 9 bases line up with TRBD2. The receptor was isolated from a man in his fifties or sixties with Graves' hyperthyroidism. DNA for the CDR3: TGTGCCAGCAGCTTAAGGGGGCGGGAGGGACCCAATGAGCAGTTCTTC. This encodes CASSLRGREGPNEQFF.